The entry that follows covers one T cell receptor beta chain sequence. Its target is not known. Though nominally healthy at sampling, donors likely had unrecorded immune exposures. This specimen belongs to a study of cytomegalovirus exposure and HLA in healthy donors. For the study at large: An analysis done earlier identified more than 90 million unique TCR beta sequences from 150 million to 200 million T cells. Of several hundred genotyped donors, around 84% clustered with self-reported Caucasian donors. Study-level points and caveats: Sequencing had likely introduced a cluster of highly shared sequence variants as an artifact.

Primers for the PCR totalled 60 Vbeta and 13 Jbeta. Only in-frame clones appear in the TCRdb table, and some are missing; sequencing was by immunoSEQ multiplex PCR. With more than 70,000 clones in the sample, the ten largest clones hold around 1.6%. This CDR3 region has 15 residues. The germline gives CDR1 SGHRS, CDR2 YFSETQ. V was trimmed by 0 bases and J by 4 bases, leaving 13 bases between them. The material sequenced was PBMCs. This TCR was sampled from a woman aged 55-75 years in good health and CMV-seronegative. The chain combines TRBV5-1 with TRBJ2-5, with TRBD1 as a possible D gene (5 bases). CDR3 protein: CASSLAGAGAETQYF. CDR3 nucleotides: TGCGCCAGCAGCTTGGCTGGGGCCGGAGCAGAGACCCAGTACTTC.